This TCR beta chain was sequenced in a study of cytomegalovirus exposure and HLA in healthy donors. Profiling relied on immunoSEQ multiplex PCR, and the TCRdb table lists in-frame clones only, not all of them. This sample yields about 200,000 clones, of which roughly 80% are seen a single time; less than 7% belongs to the top ten. Germline V CDR1 and CDR2: SGHRS, YFSETQ. CDR3 length: 15 amino acids. Trimming pared 5 bases from V and 4 bases from J, leaving 13 bases between. This clone occurred many times. The TCR comes from a woman between 18 and 30 years old in good health and CMV-seronegative. The chain has TRBV5-1 and TRBJ2-6, with D uncertain. The specimen sequenced was PBMCs. The DNA of the CDR3 is TGCGCCAGCAGGTTAAGGGTGATGGGGGCCAACGTCCTGACTTTC. Translated, it gives CASRLRVMGANVLTF.